This TCR beta chain appears in the sequencing data of a study of blood T cell repertoires in COVID-19. Across the study: Samples came from the United States, Italy and Spain, spanning acute and convalescent COVID-19. PBMCs, B-cell-depleted T cells, or T cells provided the cDNA or gDNA that made up the material.

CDR1 is KGHSH, CDR2 LQKENI, per germline. Trimming shortened V by 1 base and J by 4 bases, and 11 bases separated the two germline ends. The CDR3 length is 15 residues. Assay: immunoSEQ multiplex PCR; the TCRdb copy retains only in-frame clones and omits some. This table holds approximately 150,000 clones, around 86% found once. Seattle-derived patients entered the study during active infection and were followed longitudinally. The chain has TRBV18 and TRBJ1-5, with D tentatively TRBD1 (6 bases). The TCR sequence derives from a woman older than 75 with COVID-19, enrolled during active disease. The specimen was peripheral blood. The CDR3, as DNA: TGTGCCAGCTCACCACAGGGGGTAGGGAATCAGCCCCAGCATTTT. It codes for CASSPQGVGNQPQHF. Full variable domain (outside the CDR3, taken from reference TRBV18 and TRBJ1-5): NAGVMQNPRHLVRRRGQEARLRCSPMKGHSHVYWYRQLPEEGLKFMVYLQKENIIDESGMPKERFSAEFPKEGPSILRIQQVVRGDSAAYFCASSPQGVGNQPQHFGDGTRLSIL.